These 5 T cell receptor beta chains were sequenced from one sample in a study of blood T cell repertoires in COVID-19. The table came from immunoSEQ multiplex PCR; TCRdb's copy has only in-frame clones and leaves some out. The data contain about 480,000 clones, approximately 90% of them singletons. Specimen: peripheral blood. The receptors were sampled from a woman between 25 and 40 years old with acute or convalescent COVID-19.

This clone is a singleton in its sample. This chain joins TRBV4-1 and TRBJ2-7; the match to TRBD1 covers 10 bases. The CDR3 length is 16 residues. J gave up 3 bases and V 3 bases, and 8 bases lay outside the gene matches. Germline V gene sequence: CDR1 MGHRA, CDR2 YSYEKL. CDR3 DNA sequence: TGCGCCAGCAGCCATACCTACGGGACAGGGGACTACGAGCAGTACTTC. The encoded protein is CASSHTYGTGDYEQYF.

V usage is TRBV11-3 and J usage is TRBJ2-7; D might be TRBD1 (6 bases). Trimming shortened V by 5 bases and J by 1 base, and 9 bases separated the two germline ends. This CDR3 is 13 amino acids long. Germline V gene data show CDR1 as SGHNT and CDR2 as YENEEA. The CDR3 sequence: CASSLRGSYEQYF. CDR3 in DNA: TGTGCCAGCAGCCTGAGGGGGTCCTACGAGCAGTACTTC.

This clone was seen once. CDR3 DNA: TGTGCCAGCAAAAAAACCCGGGCGGGGGGGGACCAAGAGACCCAGTACTTC. This gives the protein CASKKTRAGGDQETQYF. The chain uses TRBV2 and TRBJ2-5, with 9 bases aligning to TRBD2. CDR3 size: 17 residues. CDR1 and CDR2 (germline): SNHLY, FYNNEI. Losses at the gene ends were 7 bases for V and 0 bases for J; bases not matched to a gene: 12.

This clone was seen once. V usage is TRBV6-6 and J usage is TRBJ1-5, with D perhaps TRBD1 (6 bases). V lost 6 bases and J lost 0, with 12 bases in between. The CDR3 is 15 residues long. Germline V gene data show CDR1 as MNHNY and CDR2 as SVGAGI (reference sequence). In DNA form, the CDR3 reads TGTGCCAGCAGACCGGACAGACCTAGCAATCAGCCCCAGCATTTT. Translated: CASRPDRPSNQPQHF.

The CDR3 reads CASRDPAGYNGYEQFF. The CDR3 bases are TGCGCCAGCAGGGATCCAGCGGGGTACAATGGCTATGAGCAGTTCTTC. The chain combines TRBV5-1 with TRBJ2-1; 7 bases fit TRBD2. CDR1 is SGHRS and CDR2 is YFSETQ in the germline V gene. The CDR3 runs 16 residues. With V trimmed by 5 bases and J by 8 bases, 16 bases remained unmatched.